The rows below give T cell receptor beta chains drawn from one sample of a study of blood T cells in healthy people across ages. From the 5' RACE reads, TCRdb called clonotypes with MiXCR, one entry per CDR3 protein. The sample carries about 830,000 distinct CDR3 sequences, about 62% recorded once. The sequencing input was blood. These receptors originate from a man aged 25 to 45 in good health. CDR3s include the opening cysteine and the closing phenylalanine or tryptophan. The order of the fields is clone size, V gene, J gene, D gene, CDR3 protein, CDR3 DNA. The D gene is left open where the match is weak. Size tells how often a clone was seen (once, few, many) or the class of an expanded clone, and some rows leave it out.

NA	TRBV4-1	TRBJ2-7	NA	CASSQEFSSYEQYF	TGCGCCAGCAGCCAAGAATTTAGCTCCTACGAGCAGTACTTC
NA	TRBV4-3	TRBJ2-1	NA	CASSQIVGDNNEQFF	TGCGCCAGCAGCCAAATTGTGGGGGATAACAATGAGCAGTTCTTC
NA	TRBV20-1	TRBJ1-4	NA	CSARPGSWANEKLFF	TGCAGTGCTAGGCCAGGGAGTTGGGCTAATGAAAAACTGTTTTTT
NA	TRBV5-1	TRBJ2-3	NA	CASRKRGDPTDTQYF	TGCGCCAGCAGGAAGAGAGGGGATCCCACAGATACGCAGTATTTT
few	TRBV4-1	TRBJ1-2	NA	CASSQDGQPYGYTF	TGCGCCAGCAGCCAAGATGGGCAGCCCTATGGCTACACCTTC
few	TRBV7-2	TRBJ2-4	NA	CASSTSRGAGSGNIQYF	TGTGCCAGCAGCACTTCTCGGGGGGCCGGGTCGGGGAACATTCAGTACTTC
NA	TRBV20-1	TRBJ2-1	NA	CGLQGGVSYNEQFF	TGCGGACTTCAAGGGGGGGTGTCTTACAATGAGCAGTTCTTC
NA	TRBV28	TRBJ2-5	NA	CASSPVGETQYF	TGTGCCAGCAGTCCCGTCGGGGAGACCCAGTACTTC
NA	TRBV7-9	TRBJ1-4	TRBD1	CASSVQGALDEKLFF	TGTGCCAGCAGCGTACAGGGGGCCCTAGATGAAAAACTGTTTTTT
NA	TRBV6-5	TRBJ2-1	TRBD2	CASSYFTAGGGEQFF	TGTGCCAGCAGTTATTTTACAGCGGGGGGCGGCGAGCAGTTCTTC
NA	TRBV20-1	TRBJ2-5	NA	CSARASVGNEQYF	TGCAGTGCTAGGGCTAGCGTGGGCAATGAGCAGTACTTC
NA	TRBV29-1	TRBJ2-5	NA	CSLGFAKETQYF	TGCAGCCTCGGGTTTGCAAAAGAGACCCAGTACTTC
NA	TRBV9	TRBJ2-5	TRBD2	CASSVELAGGETQYF	TGTGCCAGCAGCGTAGAACTAGCGGGGGGGGAGACCCAGTACTTC
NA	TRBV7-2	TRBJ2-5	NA	CASSMSERALKETQYF	TGTGCCAGCAGCATGTCGGAGAGAGCCCTCAAGGAGACCCAGTACTTC
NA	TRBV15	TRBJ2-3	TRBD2	CATSRGGSGGDTQYF	TGTGCCACCAGCAGAGGAGGATCGGGGGGGGATACGCAGTATTTT
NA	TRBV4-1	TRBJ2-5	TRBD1	CASRDSETGQVTQYF	TGCGCCAGCAGAGATAGCGAAACAGGACAGGTGACCCAGTACTTC
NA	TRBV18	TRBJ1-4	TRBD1	CASSPELPGGPNEKLFF	TGTGCCAGCTCACCGGAACTTCCAGGGGGTCCGAATGAAAAACTGTTTTTT
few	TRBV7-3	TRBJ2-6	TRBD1	CASSLIGTGGSGANVLTF	TGTGCCAGCAGCTTAATAGGGACAGGGGGCTCTGGGGCCAACGTCCTGACTTTC
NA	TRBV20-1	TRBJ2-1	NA	CSASKIPGKAYNEQFF	TGCAGTGCTAGTAAGATCCCGGGAAAAGCCTACAATGAGCAGTTCTTC
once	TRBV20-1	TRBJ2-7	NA	CSARPGEYEQYF	TGCAGTGCTAGACCTGGGGAATACGAGCAGTACTTC
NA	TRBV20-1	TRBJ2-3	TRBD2	CSARYRGLASDTQYF	TGCAGTGCTAGGTATCGGGGACTAGCATCAGATACGCAGTATTTT
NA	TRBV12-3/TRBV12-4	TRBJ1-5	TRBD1	CASTEGQEGQPQHF	TGTGCCAGCACCGAAGGACAGGAAGGCCAGCCCCAGCATTTT
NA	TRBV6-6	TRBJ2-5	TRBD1	CASSSSRQGRYQETQYF	TGTGCCAGCAGTTCCTCACGACAGGGGAGGTACCAAGAGACCCAGTACTTC
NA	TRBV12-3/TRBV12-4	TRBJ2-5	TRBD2	CASSPTRLAGGHQETQYF	TGTGCCAGCAGTCCCACCAGACTAGCGGGGGGCCACCAAGAGACCCAGTACTTC
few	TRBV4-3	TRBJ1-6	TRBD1	CASSQEGWDRDGWNSPLHF	TGCGCCAGCAGCCAAGAAGGGTGGGACAGGGACGGGTGGAATTCACCCCTCCACTTT
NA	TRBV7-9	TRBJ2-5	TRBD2	CASSFSPGRAETQYF	TGTGCCAGCAGCTTTAGTCCCGGGAGGGCAGAGACCCAGTACTTC
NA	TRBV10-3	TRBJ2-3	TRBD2	CAINGLAGGADTQYF	TGTGCCATCAATGGACTAGCGGGAGGTGCAGATACGCAGTATTTT
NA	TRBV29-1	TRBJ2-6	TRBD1	CSVRDRSSGANVLTF	TGCAGCGTCCGGGACAGGAGCTCTGGGGCCAACGTCCTGACTTTC
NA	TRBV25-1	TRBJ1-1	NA	CASSDGGAGEAFF	TGCGCCAGCAGTGATGGAGGGGCTGGTGAAGCTTTCTTT
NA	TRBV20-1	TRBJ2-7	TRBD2	CSARVRDYSYEQYF	TGCAGTGCTAGGGTCCGGGACTACTCCTACGAGCAGTACTTC
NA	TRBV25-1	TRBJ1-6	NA	CASSDQTNSPLHF	TGTGCCAGCAGTGATCAAACTAATTCACCCCTCCACTTT
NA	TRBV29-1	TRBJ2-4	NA	CSVEVWGAAKNIQYF	TGCAGCGTTGAAGTTTGGGGCGCGGCCAAAAACATCCAGTACTTC
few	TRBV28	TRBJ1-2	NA	CASSLSPRERGYTF	TGTGCCAGCAGTTTATCTCCCCGGGAAAGAGGCTACACCTTC
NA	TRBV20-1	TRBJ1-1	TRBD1	CSAARDRAAEAFF	TGCAGTGCTGCCCGGGACAGGGCCGCTGAAGCTTTCTTT
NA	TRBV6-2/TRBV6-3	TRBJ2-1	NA	CASSTRHLGQRYNEQFF	TGTGCCAGCAGTACCCGTCACCTAGGGCAGCGCTACAATGAGCAGTTCTTC
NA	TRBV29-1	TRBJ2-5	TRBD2	CSGRTEAGAQTQYF	TGCAGCGGAAGAACAGAAGCGGGGGCGCAGACCCAGTACTTC
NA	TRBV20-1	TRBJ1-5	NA	CSARQPLGGSNQPQHF	TGCAGTGCTAGACAGCCTTTGGGGGGAAGCAATCAGCCCCAGCATTTT
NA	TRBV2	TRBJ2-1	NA	CASTVTSYNEQFF	TGTGCCAGCACGGTGACCAGCTACAATGAGCAGTTCTTC
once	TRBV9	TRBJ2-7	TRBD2	CASSIGPGRAYEQYF	TGTGCCAGCAGCATAGGGCCCGGGAGGGCCTACGAGCAGTACTTC
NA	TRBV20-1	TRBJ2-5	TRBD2	CSARGPERGGQETQYF	TGCAGTGCTAGAGGTCCTGAGCGGGGGGGCCAAGAGACCCAGTACTTC
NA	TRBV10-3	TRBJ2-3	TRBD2	CAISDQAGAGTGTQYF	TGTGCCATCAGTGATCAGGCTGGAGCGGGGACGGGTACGCAGTATTTT
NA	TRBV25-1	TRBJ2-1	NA	CASSGRVGEQFF	TGTGCCAGCAGTGGCAGGGTTGGCGAGCAGTTCTTC
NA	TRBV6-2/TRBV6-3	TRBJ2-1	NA	CASSSDRSYNEQFF	TGTGCCAGCAGTTCGGATCGATCCTACAATGAGCAGTTCTTC
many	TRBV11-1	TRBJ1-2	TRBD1	CASSLAGTGGIYGYTF	TGTGCCAGCAGCTTAGCTGGGACAGGGGGCATCTATGGCTACACCTTC
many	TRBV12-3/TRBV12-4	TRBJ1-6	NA	CASSSRAIYNSPLHF	TGTGCCAGCAGTTCGAGAGCGATATATAATTCACCCCTCCACTTT
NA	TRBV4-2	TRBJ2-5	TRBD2	CASSPSTSESETQYF	TGTGCCAGCAGCCCCTCGACTAGCGAGTCAGAGACCCAGTACTTC
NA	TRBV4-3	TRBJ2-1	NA	CASSQPPANEQFF	TGCGCCAGCAGCCAGCCCCCAGCGAATGAGCAGTTCTTC
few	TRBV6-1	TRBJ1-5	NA	CASSDPAQPQHF	TGTGCCAGCAGCGACCCCGCTCAGCCCCAGCATTTT
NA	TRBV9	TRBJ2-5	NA	CASSPVQETQYF	TGTGCCAGCAGCCCCGTCCAAGAGACCCAGTACTTC
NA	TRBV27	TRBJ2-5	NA	CASTISDGKKYQETQYF	TGTGCCAGCACCATCTCGGACGGGAAAAAGTACCAAGAGACCCAGTACTTC
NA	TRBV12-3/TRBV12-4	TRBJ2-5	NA	CASSLGEQETQYF	TGTGCCAGCAGTTTAGGGGAGCAAGAGACCCAGTACTTC
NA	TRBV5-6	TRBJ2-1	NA	CASSPSQVPRNEQFF	TGTGCCAGCAGTCCCTCACAGGTACCTAGGAATGAGCAGTTCTTC
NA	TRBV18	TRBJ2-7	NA	CASSPPIRAYEQYF	TGTGCCAGCTCACCACCGATCAGGGCCTACGAGCAGTACTTC
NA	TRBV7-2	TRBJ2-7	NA	CASSWDGGASSYEQYF	TGTGCCAGCAGCTGGGACGGCGGGGCGAGCTCCTACGAGCAGTACTTC
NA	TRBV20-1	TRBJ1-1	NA	CSIPGRADTEAFF	TGCAGTATTCCTGGCCGGGCAGACACTGAAGCTTTCTTT